These 32 T cell receptor beta chains were sequenced from one sample in a study of beta chain features in type 1 diabetes. Overall study findings and caveats: Type 1 diabetes patients had TCRB CDR3s that were shorter (moderately but significantly so) in all four CD4+ subsets.

Their recognized antigens are unknown. The investigators reverse transcribed all of the isolated RNA, so they sequenced expressed TCRB transcripts. The table came from immunoSEQ multiplex PCR; TCRdb's copy has only in-frame clones and leaves some out. Of 95,000 to 150,000 clones in the sample, around 17% were seen once. The sample consisted of central memory CD4+ T cells from blood. These receptors were taken from a man under 40 with type 1 diabetes.

This clone came up a few times. The gene calls are TRBV5-1 and TRBJ2-1, with 7 bases matching TRBD1. This CDR3 has 14 amino acids. In germline, CDR1 is SGHRS, CDR2 YFSETQ. The J segment lost 2 bases and the V segment lost 5 bases, leaving 4 bases of the junction unmatched. CDR3 sequence reads: CASREGATYNEQFF. CDR3 nucleotide sequence: TGCGCCAGCAGAGAGGGGGCTACCTACAATGAGCAGTTCTTC. The complete variable domain, with remaining parts taken from reference TRBV5-1 and TRBJ2-1, reads KAGVTQTPRYLIKTRGQQVTLSCSPISGHRSVSWYQQTPGQGLQFLFEYFSETQRNKGNFPGRFSGRQFSNSRSEMNVSTLELGDSALYLCASREGATYNEQFFGPGTRLTVL.

This clone has a handful of counts. V is TRBV7-2 and J is TRBJ2-6; 7 bases align to TRBD1. CDR1 and CDR2 (germline): SGHTA, FQGNSA. Trimming took 5 bases from V and 2 from J; bases not matched to a gene: 9. This CDR3 is 17 amino acids long. CDR3 sequence reads: CASSPTTGLAGANVLTF. DNA of the CDR3: TGTGCCAGCAGCCCGACGACAGGGCTGGCTGGGGCCAACGTCCTGACTTTC.

This rearrangement joins TRBV29-1 to TRBJ1-2; D uncertain. Germline V CDR1 and CDR2: SQVTM, ANQGSEA. The CDR3 covers 12 residues. V gave up 6 bases and J gave up 8 bases, with 16 bases separating them. The CDR3: CSVLVGSGGYTF. The CDR3 DNA reads as TGCAGCGTGCTGGTGGGGTCGGGCGGCTACACCTTC.

There are a few counts of this clone. Written as DNA, the CDR3 is TGTGCCAGCAGCGTAGCCGCGGGGGTCGACTACGAGCAGTACTTC. Its translation: CASSVAAGVDYEQYF. This chain joins TRBV9 and TRBJ2-7, with 7 bases that match TRBD2. Germline trimming cut 0 bases from V and 3 bases from J; bases unmatched to any gene: 6. Germline V gives CDR1 SGDLS, CDR2 YYNGEE. This CDR3 comprises 15 residues.

This clone occurred a few times. The chain uses TRBV5-8 and TRBJ2-1; D unclear. Between the trimmed V and J ends, which lost 5 bases and 3 bases, there was a span of 9 bases. Germline CDR1 is SGHTS and CDR2 is YDEGEE. The CDR3 contains 13 residues. Written as DNA, the CDR3 is TGTGCCAGCAGTCTGAGTAACTACAATGAGCAGTTCTTC. This gives the protein CASSLSNYNEQFF.

V gene TRBV7-9 combines with J gene TRBJ2-5, with D possibly being TRBD1 or TRBD2 (5 bases each). Trimming took off 5 bases at V and 5 bases at J, with 18 bases between the two ends. Germline CDR1 reads SEHNR; CDR2 reads FQNEAQ (reference sequence). The CDR3 runs 15 residues. The CDR3 region is CASSHEGYEWETQYF. CDR3 nucleotide sequence: TGTGCCAGCAGCCATGAGGGGTACGAGTGGGAGACCCAGTACTTC.

This clone was counted only a few times. This chain uses TRBV7-9 with TRBJ1-2, with D unclear. The ends were cut back, 5 bases at V and 3 bases at J, with 16 bases in the middle. CDR3 size: 15 residues. Per germline, CDR1 SEHNR and CDR2 FQNEAQ (reference sequence). The CDR3 nucleotides are TGTGCCAGCAGCCTCCAAGCTGGGCGGGACTATGGCTACACCTTC. As protein: CASSLQAGRDYGYTF.

Note on this clone: Other DNA sequences within the sample encode an identical CDR3. J is TRBJ1-5 and V is TRBV7-2; no reliable D call. The CDR3 has 13 residues. CDR1 is SGHTA, CDR2 FQGNSA, per germline. Between the trimmed V and J ends, which lost 4 bases and 3 bases, there was a span of 7 bases. The CDR3 loop is CASSSGPNQPQHF. CDR3 nucleotides: TGTGCCAGCAGCTCAGGACCCAATCAGCCCCAGCATTTT.

The CDR3 region is CSALGQGAQYF. DNA of the CDR3: TGCAGTGCCCTCGGACAGGGGGCACAGTATTTT. V usage is TRBV20-1 and J usage is TRBJ2-3, with TRBD1 identical over 11 bases. This CDR3 region has 11 residues. Germline V gene lookup returns CDR1 DFQATT and CDR2 SNEGSKA (reference sequence). V shed 6 bases, J shed 12 bases, and the junction held 5 bases outside the gene matches.

This clone came up a few times. The chain has TRBV29-1 and TRBJ2-3; tentative D call: TRBD2 (6 bases). Trimming stripped 2 bases from V and 6 bases from J, with 12 bases between. The CDR3 has 13 residues. Germline assignment: CDR1 SQVTM and CDR2 ANQGSEA. CDR3 sequence reads: CSVERTAGDTQYF. The CDR3 bases are TGCAGCGTTGAAAGGACTGCGGGGGATACGCAGTATTTT.

This clone was counted between two and nine times. This chain uses TRBV6-5 with TRBJ1-1; D gene unclear. Trimming left V 5 bases short and J 1 base short, with 11 bases between. The CDR3 spans 14 residues. Germline V lookup: CDR1 MNHEY, CDR2 SVGAGI. CDR3 coding DNA: TGTGCCAGCAGTACGAGTAAGGGGAACACTGAAGCTTTCTTT. Its translation is CASSTSKGNTEAFF.

This clone was seen a handful of times. V gene TRBV7-9 combines with J gene TRBJ2-1; weak D call: TRBD1 (6 bases). CDR1 is SEHNR, CDR2 FQNEAQ, per germline (reference sequence). The V gene lost 3 bases and the J gene lost 7 bases, with 10 bases spanning the gap. The CDR3 spans 13 residues. The CDR3 spells CASSFIRGNEQFF. The CDR3 bases are TGTGCCAGCAGCTTTATCAGGGGAAATGAGCAGTTCTTC. Full variable domain (rest looked up from reference TRBV7-9 and TRBJ2-1): DTGVSQNPRHKITKRGQNVTFRCDPISEHNRLYWYRQTLGQGPEFLTYFQNEAQLEKSRLLSDRFSAERPKGSFSTLEIQRTEQGDSAMYLCASSFIRGNEQFFGPGTRLTVL.

This clone was counted many times. The genes are TRBV7-8 and TRBJ2-7; 7 bases fit TRBD1. CDR3 length equals 14 residues. Per the germline V gene, CDR1 is SGHVS and CDR2 is FQNEAQ. V shed 5 bases, J shed 5 bases, and the junction held 9 bases outside the gene matches. The CDR3 DNA reads as TGTGCCAGCAGCCCTTACAGACAGGGCGACGAGCAGTACTTC. Residues: CASSPYRQGDEQYF.

This clone was seen more than once but under ten times. The chain joins TRBV29-1 to TRBJ2-2; 7 bases line up with TRBD1. Germline V lookup: CDR1 SQVTM, CDR2 ANQGSEA. Germline trimming cut 1 base from V and 1 base from J; bases unmatched to any gene: 0. This CDR3 comprises 14 residues. In DNA form, the CDR3 reads TGCAGCGTTGAAGGGACAGGGAACACCGGGGAGCTGTTTTTT. Translating gives CSVEGTGNTGELFF.

The chain uses TRBV30 and TRBJ1-2; no clear D gene. Trimming took 3 bases from V and 2 from J, leaving 16 bases between them. Germline-derived CDR1 and CDR2 are GTSNPN and SVGIG (reference sequence). The CDR3 has 15 residues. CDR3 residues: CAWRRPGGPNYGYTF. The CDR3 DNA reads as TGTGCCTGGAGACGTCCAGGAGGGCCAAACTATGGCTACACCTTC.

This clone was recorded a few times. The V gene is TRBV5-6, the J gene TRBJ2-1, with D perhaps TRBD1 (5 bases). The CDR3 is made up of 13 amino acids. From germline, CDR1 is SGHDT and CDR2 YYEEEE. Trimming left V 1 base short and J 7 bases short, with 9 bases between. CDR3: CASSLRGGNEQFF. The DNA of the CDR3 is TGTGCCAGCAGCTTGAGGGGCGGAAATGAGCAGTTCTTC.

The gene calls are TRBV7-9 and TRBJ2-2; weak D call: TRBD2 (6 bases). The V gene's germline CDR1 is SEHNR and CDR2 FQNEAQ (reference sequence). V gave up 5 bases and J gave up 6 bases, with 16 bases separating them. There are 15 residues in the CDR3. Here the CDR3 DNA reads TGTGCCAGCAGCCCTAGCGCCCGGAGGTCCGGGGAGCTGTTTTTT. Encoded protein: CASSPSARRSGELFF.

This clone was picked up a small number of times. The chain joins TRBV6-5 to TRBJ2-2, with D possibly TRBD2 on 6 matching bases. The germline gives CDR1 MNHEY, CDR2 SVGAGI. The ends were cut back, 0 bases at V and 4 bases at J, with 12 bases in the middle. CDR3 length: 16 residues. The CDR3 sequence: CASSYSIIGGTGELFF. The CDR3 coding sequence is TGTGCCAGCAGTTACTCGATTATCGGGGGCACCGGGGAGCTGTTTTTT.

This chain uses TRBV2 with TRBJ2-3, with TRBD2 as a possible D gene (6 bases). The germline V gene encodes CDR1 SNHLY and CDR2 FYNNEI. The CDR3 runs to 17 residues. Trimming removed 1 base at V and 2 bases at J, with 16 bases between. This CDR3 is CASSEVGTFGTTDTQYF. In DNA, the CDR3 is TGTGCCAGCAGTGAAGTGGGGACTTTTGGGACCACAGATACGCAGTATTTT.

The rearrangement links TRBV7-2 to TRBJ1-2; no clear D gene. CDR1 SGHTA and CDR2 FQGNSA come from the germline V gene. The length of the CDR3 is 14 residues. The V and J ends lost 1 base and 4 bases respectively, with 10 bases between them. As DNA, the CDR3 is TGTGCCAGCAGCTTAGTAGGGTTGGGCTATGGCTACACCTTC. It is translated as CASSLVGLGYGYTF.

This chain uses TRBV6-1 with TRBJ2-7; D is undetermined. V shed 3 bases and J shed 4 bases, with 10 bases lying between them. The V gene's germline CDR1 is MNHNS and CDR2 SASEGT. This CDR3 contains 13 residues. Written as DNA, the CDR3 is TGTGCCAGCAGTGAGCGAGAGACTTACGAGCAGTACTTC. Translating gives CASSERETYEQYF.

The rearrangement links TRBV6-5 to TRBJ1-3; D is ambiguous. Trimming shortened V by 2 bases and J by 2 bases, and 13 bases separated the two germline ends. The CDR3 length is 16 residues. Germline loops: CDR1 MNHEY, CDR2 SVGAGI. The CDR3 loop reads CASSYATMGTGNTIYF. In DNA, the CDR3 is TGTGCCAGCAGTTACGCCACAATGGGTACTGGAAACACCATATATTTT.

The J gene is TRBJ2-1, the V gene TRBV5-1; perhaps TRBD2 as D (7 bases). With 0 bases removed from V and 7 bases from J, the gap between germline ends came to 14 bases. Germline V gene lookup returns CDR1 SGHRS and CDR2 YFSETQ. This CDR3 is 15 amino acids long. Written as DNA, the CDR3 is TGCGCCAGCAGCTTGGGGGGGGGCGGTTTGAATGAGCAGTTCTTC. Translation gives CASSLGGGGLNEQFF. Looking up the rest from reference TRBV5-1 and TRBJ2-1 gives the full variable domain: KAGVTQTPRYLIKTRGQQVTLSCSPISGHRSVSWYQQTPGQGLQFLFEYFSETQRNKGNFPGRFSGRQFSNSRSEMNVSTLELGDSALYLCASSLGGGGLNEQFFGPGTRLTVL.

The chain recombines TRBV29-1 with TRBJ1-2; D is uncertain. Germline loops: CDR1 SQVTM, CDR2 ANQGSEA. The germline V and J ends were trimmed by 3 bases and 8 bases, with 10 bases remaining between them. The CDR3 covers 11 residues. DNA of the CDR3: TGCAGCGTTGACTCCTCAGGAGGCTACACCTTC. This sequence encodes CSVDSSGGYTF.

This clone was observed a few times. The same CDR3 is also encoded by other DNA sequences in this sample. The chain has TRBV27 and TRBJ2-7, with 9 bases that match TRBD1. This CDR3 comprises 14 residues. Germline V gene sequence: CDR1 MNHEY, CDR2 SMNVEV (reference sequence). Trimming at V came to 5 bases and at J to 4 bases, leaving 6 bases not matched to a gene. The CDR3 sequence is CASSRPGQGYEQYF. CDR3 nucleotide sequence: TGTGCCAGCAGTCGACCGGGACAGGGATACGAGCAGTACTTC.

The V call is TRBV7-9, the J call TRBJ2-3, with D maybe TRBD1 (5 bases). The CDR3 extends over 15 amino acids. Germline V gene data show CDR1 as SEHNR and CDR2 as FQNEAQ (reference sequence). Between the trimmed V and J ends, which lost 2 bases and 4 bases, there was a span of 13 bases. Here the CDR3 DNA reads TGTGCCAGCAGCTTACAAAGGGCAGGGCCAGATACGCAGTATTTT. Its protein is CASSLQRAGPDTQYF.

The V gene is TRBV25-1, the J gene TRBJ1-1; D not certain. Germline V gene sequence: CDR1 MGHDK, CDR2 SYGVNS. V lost 3 bases and J 10 bases, leaving 15 bases between the germline ends. The CDR3 contains 13 residues. CDR3 DNA sequence: TGTGCCAGCAGTGATGAGTATATCGTACGAGCTTTCTTT. It encodes CASSDEYIVRAFF.

This clone has just a few counts. The V gene is TRBV7-9, the J gene TRBJ1-1; 7 bases line up with TRBD1. In germline, CDR1 is SEHNR, CDR2 FQNEAQ (reference sequence). With 6 bases clipped from V and 1 base from J, the junction kept 5 bases outside the gene matches. This CDR3 is 14 amino acids long. The CDR3 sequence: CASRVDRANTEAFF. CDR3 nucleotides: TGTGCCAGCAGGGTAGACAGGGCGAACACTGAAGCTTTCTTT.

This clone was counted a few times. The chain carries TRBV7-2 and TRBJ2-3, with 12 bases matching TRBD2. The CDR3 extends over 17 amino acids. In germline, CDR1 is SGHTA, CDR2 FQGNSA. V dropped 5 bases and J dropped 1; count of bases not matched to a gene: 7. CDR3 protein: CASSPLAGGPRTDTQYF. CDR3 sequence (DNA): TGTGCCAGCAGCCCTCTAGCGGGGGGGCCGCGCACAGATACGCAGTATTTT.

The V call is TRBV10-3, the J call TRBJ1-6, with D possibly TRBD1 on 5 matching bases. The CDR3 runs to 14 residues. V was trimmed by 0 bases and J by 10 bases, leaving 10 bases between them. Per germline, CDR1 ENHRY and CDR2 SYGVKD. CDR3 DNA sequence: TGTGCCATCAGTGAGTCGGAGGGGAGGTCACCCCTCCACTTT. Translating gives CAISESEGRSPLHF.

This clone was recorded at least ten times. The chain carries TRBV4-3 and TRBJ2-1; 7 bases line up with TRBD2. Germline V gives CDR1 LGHNA, CDR2 YSLEER. This CDR3 region has 17 residues. After removal of 0 bases from V and 4 bases from J, the junction contained 9 bases not matched to a gene. CDR3: CASSQDPDGGWYNEQFF. In DNA, the CDR3 is TGCGCCAGCAGCCAAGATCCGGACGGGGGGTGGTACAATGAGCAGTTCTTC.

This clone was observed a handful of times. V and J are TRBV5-1 and TRBJ2-7; 10 bases fit TRBD1. J was trimmed by 7 bases and V by 2 bases; bases with no gene match: 6. CDR3 length: 14 amino acids. Germline V gives CDR1 SGHRS, CDR2 YFSETQ. The CDR3 DNA is TGCGCCAGCAGCTTCGGGACAGGGGTGACTGAGCAGTACTTC. This translates into CASSFGTGVTEQYF.